The 20 T cell receptor beta chains below were found in one sample sequenced in a study of human T cells and chemical hapten exposure. Time point meaning: patch test 1, 2 weeks after DPC sensitization. Treatment denoted: therapeutic diphenylcyclopropenone sensitization with weekly scalp DPC. TCRdb re-called the RACE reads with MiXCR, one entry per CDR3 protein. The sample contains roughly 380,000 distinct CDR3 sequences, 4% to 5.5% of which appear only once. This specimen was whole blood, taken in connection with sensitization to the hapten diphenylcyclopropenone (DPC). These receptors were taken from a woman between 50 and 59 years old with alopecia areata. Some clones in this sample may be carry-over from other donors' samples.

In its sample, this clonotype was seen many times. V usage is TRBV10-3 and J usage is TRBJ2-7; 8 nucleotides agree with TRBD1. V shed 5 bases, J shed 6 bases, and the junction held 6 bases outside the gene matches. The CDR3 consists of 13 residues. Germline CDR1 is ENHRY and CDR2 is SYGVKD. The CDR3 DNA reads as TGTGCCATCAGTTTCAGGACAGGGAGCGAGCAGTACTTC. It is translated as CAISFRTGSEQYF.

V and J are TRBV11-3 and TRBJ2-5, with 11 nucleotides matching TRBD1. The CDR3 has 15 residues. The germline gives CDR1 SGHNT, CDR2 YENEEA. With 5 bases clipped from V and 3 bases from J, the junction kept 5 bases outside the gene matches. The CDR3 reads CASSPGQGGEETQYF. As DNA, the CDR3 is TGTGCCAGCAGCCCGGGACAGGGGGGCGAAGAGACCCAGTACTTC.

This clonotype was counted many times. The V gene is TRBV4-2, the J gene TRBJ1-4, with D hard to call. V was pared by 3 bases and J by 4 bases, with 12 bases between. The CDR3 consists of 15 residues. Germline V lookup: CDR1 LGHNA, CDR2 YNFKEQ. The CDR3 DNA follows: TGTGCCAGCAGCCAGGACCCACGGGGTAATGAAAAACTGTTTTTT. Its translation is CASSQDPRGNEKLFF.

The J gene is TRBJ2-7, the V gene TRBV25-1; the D call may be TRBD1 or TRBD2 (9 bases each). The CDR3 is 17 amino acids. V lost 8 bases and J lost 0, with 23 bases in between. Germline V gene lookup returns CDR1 MGHDK and CDR2 SYGVNS. CDR3 region: CASSGTGSGLASYEQYF. CDR3 sequence (DNA): TGTGCCAGCTCCGGGACAGGGTCGGGACTAGCCTCCTACGAGCAGTACTTC.

This clonotype has only a few counts. The V and J genes are TRBV3-1 and TRBJ2-1; D gene uncertain. The CDR3 runs 12 residues. The V gene lost 1 base and the J gene lost 6 bases, with 4 bases spanning the gap. Germline CDR1 LGHDT, CDR2 YNNKEL (reference sequence). CDR3 sequence: CASSQGFNEQFF. The CDR3 bases are TGTGCCAGCAGCCAAGGATTCAATGAGCAGTTCTTC.

This chain joins TRBV29-1 and TRBJ2-7; 11 bases map to TRBD2. V was pared by 4 bases and J by 5 bases, with 7 bases of the junction left unmatched. The CDR3 length is 14 residues. In germline, CDR1 is SQVTM, CDR2 ANQGSEA. CDR3 bases: TGCAGCGTTGGTAGCGGGAGGGCCCTCAACGAGCAGTACTTC. It yields the protein CSVGSGRALNEQYF.

The chain is built from TRBV30 and TRBJ1-5; the D is unclear. The V end was cut by 1 base, the J end by 5 bases, with 9 bases between. The CDR3 spans 13 residues. The germline gives CDR1 GTSNPN, CDR2 SVGIG (reference sequence). CDR3 region: CAWSGRKDQPQHF. The CDR3 DNA sequence: TGTGCCTGGAGTGGCAGGAAGGATCAGCCCCAGCATTTT.

The chain has TRBV12-3 or TRBV12-4 and TRBJ2-5; TRBD2 agrees at 10 bases. This CDR3 is built from 13 residues. The V segment lost 7 bases and the J segment 5 bases; nucleotides outside the gene matches: 4. CDR3 residues: CASTLAGVETQYF. CDR3 coding DNA: TGTGCCAGCACTCTAGCGGGGGTGGAGACCCAGTACTTC.

In its sample, this clonotype was seen many times. This chain joins TRBV24-1 and TRBJ1-2; D may be TRBD1 (6 bases). CDR3 length: 17 amino acids. The germline CDR1 and CDR2 sequences are KGHDR and SFDVKD. V lost 6 bases and J lost 0, with 19 bases in between. The CDR3 DNA is TGTGCCACCAGTCAAAGCGGGGGGGCGTTCACTAACTATGGCTACACCTTC. This encodes CATSQSGGAFTNYGYTF.

This clonotype was observed at least ten times. This rearrangement joins TRBV29-1 to TRBJ1-1; the D gene is possibly TRBD1 (5 bases). Germline CDR1 SQVTM, CDR2 ANQGSEA. This CDR3 spans 14 amino acids. Trimming removed 3 bases from V and 1 base from J, with 12 bases in between. CDR3 sequence: CSVDTGVRNTEAFF. For the CDR3, the DNA is TGCAGCGTTGACACGGGGGTCCGGAACACTGAAGCTTTCTTT.

There are many counts of this clonotype. The CDR3 DNA reads as TGTGCCAGCAGCCTCGGGCAGCTTTACAATGAGCAGTTCTTC. Residues: CASSLGQLYNEQFF. The chain employs TRBV7-2 and TRBJ2-1; D uncertain. The V gene lost 5 bases and the J gene lost 4 bases, with 12 bases spanning the gap. The CDR3 is 14 amino acids. Germline loops: CDR1 SGHTA, CDR2 FQGNSA.

This clonotype was detected many times. The chain has TRBV6-2 or TRBV6-3 and TRBJ2-5; D unclear. V lost 6 bases, J lost 0 bases, and 14 bases lay in between. The CDR3 length is 15 residues. Germline CDR1 MNHEY, CDR2 SVGEGT. The DNA for the CDR3 is TGTGCCAGCAGCCATCCTTTGGGCTACCAAGAGACCCAGTACTTC. Translating it yields CASSHPLGYQETQYF.

At least ten counts were recorded for this clonotype. V usage is TRBV7-2 and J usage is TRBJ1-6; D gene ambiguous. In germline, CDR1 is SGHTA, CDR2 FQGNSA. Deletions cut 1 base from V and 4 bases from J, with 8 bases between. The CDR3 extends over 15 amino acids. The DNA of the CDR3 is TGTGCCAGCAGCTTAGTCGGCCTGTATAATTCACCCCTCCACTTT. It encodes CASSLVGLYNSPLHF. The whole variable domain, remainder taken from reference TRBV7-2 and TRBJ1-6, is GAGVSQSPSNKVTEKGKDVELRCDPISGHTALYWYRQSLGQGLEFLIYFQGNSAPDKSGLPSDRFSAERTGGSVSTLTIQRTQQEDSAVYLCASSLVGLYNSPLHFGNGTRLTVT.

This clonotype was counted at least ten times. The chain joins TRBV5-6 to TRBJ1-4; the D is unclear. Trimming cost V 4 bases and J 0 bases, with 7 bases left between them. The germline V gene has CDR1 SGHDT and CDR2 YYEEEE. CDR3 length equals 14 residues. The CDR3, as DNA: TGTGCCAGCAGCCTTCTTGCAACTAATGAAAAACTGTTTTTT. It encodes CASSLLATNEKLFF. The full variable domain, rest sourced from reference TRBV5-6 and TRBJ1-4, is DAGVTQSPTHLIKTRGQQVTLRCSPKSGHDTVSWYQQALGQGPQFIFQYYEEEERQRGNFPDRFSGHQFPNYSSELNVNALLLGDSALYLCASSLLATNEKLFFGSGTQLSVL.

There are many counts of this clonotype. The gene calls are TRBV7-2 and TRBJ2-3; 8 bases map to TRBD2. This CDR3 has 14 amino acids. Germline CDR1 SGHTA, CDR2 FQGNSA. Unmatched junction bases numbered 3, after V lost 1 base and J lost 6 bases. The DNA for the CDR3 is TGTGCCAGCAGCTTAGTCGGGGGGGCGGATACGCAGTATTTT. Translated, it gives CASSLVGGADTQYF.

This clonotype showed up just a few times. V is TRBV7-3 and J is TRBJ1-6; D call uncertain. The CDR3 spans 14 residues. Trimming cost V 5 bases and J 10 bases, with 15 bases left between them. Germline V gives CDR1 SGHTA, CDR2 FQGTGA. CDR3 sequence: CASSLLGSGSPLHF. CDR3 nucleotide sequence: TGTGCCAGCAGCCTACTGGGGTCGGGGTCACCCCTCCACTTT.

This clonotype was recorded at least ten times. The V and J genes are TRBV6-2 or TRBV6-3 and TRBJ1-5, with D maybe TRBD1 (5 bases). CDR3 length: 14 residues. V lost 5 bases and J 11 bases, leaving 19 bases between the germline ends. In germline, CDR1 is MNHEY, CDR2 SVGEGT. The CDR3 sequence: CASSPLRGPQAQHF. The CDR3 DNA reads TGTGCCAGCAGTCCCCTCCGGGGCCCCCAAGCCCAGCATTTT.

This clonotype was observed many times. V usage is TRBV7-6 and J usage is TRBJ2-2, with 9 bases matching TRBD1. Trimming at V came to 5 bases and at J to 3 bases, leaving 7 bases not matched to a gene. This CDR3 has 16 residues. Germline V gene sequence: CDR1 SGHVS, CDR2 FNYEAQ. The CDR3 nucleotides are TGTGCCAGCAGCCCATCCGGGACAGGGTACACCGGGGAGCTGTTTTTT. It specifies CASSPSGTGYTGELFF.

This clonotype was observed a few times. The CDR3 bases are TGTGCCAGCAGCCAATCGGCGGCAGACGAAAAACTGTTTTTT. Residues: CASSQSAADEKLFF. The chain joins TRBV16 to TRBJ1-4; D is ambiguous. Germline values: CDR1 KGHSY, CDR2 FQNENV. Trimming left V 0 bases short and J 8 bases short, with 10 bases between. The CDR3 is 14 amino acids.

There are many counts of this clonotype. For the CDR3, the DNA is TGTGCCAGCAGTTTAAAGTACCGGGACGGCTACACCTTC. Amino acid sequence: CASSLKYRDGYTF. J is TRBJ1-2 and V is TRBV27, with a possible D match to TRBD1 (5 bases). V was shortened by 2 bases and J by 8 bases, with 12 bases between the two germline ends. The CDR3 totals 13 residues. CDR1 and CDR2 from the germline V gene are MNHEY and SMNVEV (reference sequence).